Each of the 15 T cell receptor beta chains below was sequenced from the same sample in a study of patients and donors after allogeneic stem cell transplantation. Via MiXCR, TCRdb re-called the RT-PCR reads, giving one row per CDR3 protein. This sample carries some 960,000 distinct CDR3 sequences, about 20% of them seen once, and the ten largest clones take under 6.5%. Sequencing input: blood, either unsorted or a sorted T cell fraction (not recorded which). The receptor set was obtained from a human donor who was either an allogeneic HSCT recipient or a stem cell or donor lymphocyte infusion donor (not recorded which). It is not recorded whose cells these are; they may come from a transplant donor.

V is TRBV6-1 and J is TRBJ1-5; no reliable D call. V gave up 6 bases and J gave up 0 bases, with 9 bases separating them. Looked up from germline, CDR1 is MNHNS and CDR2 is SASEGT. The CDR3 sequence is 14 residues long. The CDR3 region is CASRQQYSNQPQHF. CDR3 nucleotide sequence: TGTGCCAGCAGGCAACAGTATAGCAATCAGCCCCAGCATTTT.

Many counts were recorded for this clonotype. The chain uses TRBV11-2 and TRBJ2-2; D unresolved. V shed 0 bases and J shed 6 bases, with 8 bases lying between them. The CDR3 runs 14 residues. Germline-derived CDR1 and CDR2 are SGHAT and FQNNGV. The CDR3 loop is CASSLELSSGELFF. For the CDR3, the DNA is TGTGCCAGCAGCTTAGAGCTTAGTTCCGGGGAGCTGTTTTTT.

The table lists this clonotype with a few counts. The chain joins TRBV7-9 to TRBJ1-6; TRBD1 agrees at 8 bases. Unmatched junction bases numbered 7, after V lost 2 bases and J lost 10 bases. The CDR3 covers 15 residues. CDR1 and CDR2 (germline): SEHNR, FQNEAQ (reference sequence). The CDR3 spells CASSLSRTGLSPLHF. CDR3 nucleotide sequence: TGTGCCAGCAGCTTAAGCAGGACAGGGCTATCACCCCTCCACTTT.

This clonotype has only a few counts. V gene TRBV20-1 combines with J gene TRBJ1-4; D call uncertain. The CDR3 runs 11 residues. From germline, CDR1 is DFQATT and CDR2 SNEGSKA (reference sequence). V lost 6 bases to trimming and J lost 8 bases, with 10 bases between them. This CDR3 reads CSARSKEKLFF. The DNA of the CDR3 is TGCAGTGCGAGGTCGAAGGAAAAACTGTTTTTT.

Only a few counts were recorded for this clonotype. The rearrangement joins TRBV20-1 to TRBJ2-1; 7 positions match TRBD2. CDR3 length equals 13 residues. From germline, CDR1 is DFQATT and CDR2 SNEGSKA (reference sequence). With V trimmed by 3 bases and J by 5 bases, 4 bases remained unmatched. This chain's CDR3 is CSASGREHNEQFF. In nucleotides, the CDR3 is TGCAGTGCTAGTGGGCGGGAGCACAATGAGCAGTTCTTC.

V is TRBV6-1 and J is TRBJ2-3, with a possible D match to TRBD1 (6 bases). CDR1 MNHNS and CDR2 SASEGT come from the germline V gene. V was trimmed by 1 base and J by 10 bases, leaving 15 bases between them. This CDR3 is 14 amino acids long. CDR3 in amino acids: CASSEVSRGTAQYF. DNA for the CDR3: TGTGCCAGCAGTGAAGTCTCCAGGGGTACCGCGCAGTATTTT.

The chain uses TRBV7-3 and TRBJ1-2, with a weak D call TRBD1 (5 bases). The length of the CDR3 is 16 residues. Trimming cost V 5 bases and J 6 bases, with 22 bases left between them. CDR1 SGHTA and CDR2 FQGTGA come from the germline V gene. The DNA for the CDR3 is TGTGCCAGCAGCCTACTCCCTCGACAGTCATTAGATGGCTACACCTTC. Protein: CASSLLPRQSLDGYTF.

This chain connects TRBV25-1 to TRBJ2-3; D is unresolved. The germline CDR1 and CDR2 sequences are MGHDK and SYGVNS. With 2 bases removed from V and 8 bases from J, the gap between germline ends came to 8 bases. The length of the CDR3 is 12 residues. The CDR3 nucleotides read TGTGCCAGCAGTGAACCCGGCGGTACGCAGTATTTT. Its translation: CASSEPGGTQYF.

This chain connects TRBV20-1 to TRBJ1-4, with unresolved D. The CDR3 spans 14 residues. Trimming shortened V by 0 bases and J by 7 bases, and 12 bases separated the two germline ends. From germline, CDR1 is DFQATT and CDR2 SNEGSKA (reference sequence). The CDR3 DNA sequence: TGCAGTGCTAGAGATCCAAGGGCCAGTGAAAAACTGTTTTTT. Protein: CSARDPRASEKLFF.

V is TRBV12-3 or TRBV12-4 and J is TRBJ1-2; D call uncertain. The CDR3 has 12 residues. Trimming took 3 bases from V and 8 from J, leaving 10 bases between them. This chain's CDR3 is CASSLSGEGYTF. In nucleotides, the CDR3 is TGTGCCAGCAGTTTGTCCGGGGAGGGCTACACCTTC.

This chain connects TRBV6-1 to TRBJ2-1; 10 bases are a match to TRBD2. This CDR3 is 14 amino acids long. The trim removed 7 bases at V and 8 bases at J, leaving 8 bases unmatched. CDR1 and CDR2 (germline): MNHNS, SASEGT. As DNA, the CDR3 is TGTGCCAGCACAAGGGCTAGCGGGGGCTATGAGCAGTTCTTC. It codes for CASTRASGGYEQFF.

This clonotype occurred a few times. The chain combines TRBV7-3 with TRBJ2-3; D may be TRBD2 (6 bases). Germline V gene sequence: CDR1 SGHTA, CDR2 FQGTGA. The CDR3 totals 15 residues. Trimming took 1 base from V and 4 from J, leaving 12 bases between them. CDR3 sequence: CASSLNGRTADTQYF. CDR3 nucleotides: TGTGCCAGCAGCTTAAACGGGAGAACTGCAGATACGCAGTATTTT.

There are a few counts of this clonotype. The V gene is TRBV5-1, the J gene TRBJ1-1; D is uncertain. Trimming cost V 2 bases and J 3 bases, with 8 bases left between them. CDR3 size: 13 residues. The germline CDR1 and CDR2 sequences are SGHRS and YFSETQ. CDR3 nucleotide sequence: TGCGCCAGCAGCTTCGAACGGGACACTGAAGCTTTCTTT. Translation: CASSFERDTEAFF.

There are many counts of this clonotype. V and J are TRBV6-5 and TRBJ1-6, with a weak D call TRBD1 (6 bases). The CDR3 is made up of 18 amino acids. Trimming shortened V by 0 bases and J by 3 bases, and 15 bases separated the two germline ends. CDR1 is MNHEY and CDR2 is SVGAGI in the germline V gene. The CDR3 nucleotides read TGTGCCAGCAGTTACTCGTCCGGGGGCAAGCTCTATAATTCACCCCTCCACTTT. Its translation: CASSYSSGGKLYNSPLHF.

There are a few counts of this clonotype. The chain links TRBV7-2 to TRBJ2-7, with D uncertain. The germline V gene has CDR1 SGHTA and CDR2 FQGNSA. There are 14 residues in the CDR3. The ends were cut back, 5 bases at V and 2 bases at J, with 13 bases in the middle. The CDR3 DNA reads TGTGCCAGCAGCCCTATCTGGCACGCCTACGAGCAGTACTTC. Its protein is CASSPIWHAYEQYF.